A single sample is the source of the 17 T cell receptor beta chains below, sequenced in a study of blood T cell repertoires in COVID-19. Method: immunoSEQ multiplex PCR; TCRdb's copy keeps in-frame clones and lacks some. The table records nearly 55,000 clones, 65% to 85% of them present only once. Material: peripheral blood. The source of these receptors is a human donor with active or convalescent COVID-19. The donor label of this sample is uncertain.

J is TRBJ2-7 and V is TRBV7-2, with D maybe TRBD2 (7 bases). V was cut by 5 bases and J by 3 bases, with 17 bases left in between. The CDR3 has 15 residues. The germline gives CDR1 SGHTA, CDR2 FQGNSA. CDR3 sequence: CASSPRGGSSYEQYF. The CDR3 region has the DNA TGTGCCAGCAGCCCGAGGGGGGGCAGTAGCTACGAGCAGTACTTC.

The J gene is TRBJ1-2, the V gene TRBV30, with TRBD1 matching 8 bases. Trimming took 4 bases from V and 6 from J; bases not matched to a gene: 4. Germline-derived CDR1 and CDR2 are GTSNPN and SVGIG (reference sequence). This CDR3 region has 12 residues. In DNA, the CDR3 is TGTGCCTGGAACCGACAGGGGCATGGCTACACCTTC. It specifies CAWNRQGHGYTF.

This chain links TRBV11-1 with TRBJ2-7; 8 nucleotides line up with TRBD2. The germline V gene encodes CDR1 SGHAT and CDR2 FQDESV (reference sequence). The CDR3 extends over 15 amino acids. V was pared by 1 base and J by 6 bases, with 8 bases of the junction left unmatched. In nucleotides, the CDR3 is TGTGCCAGCAGCTTAGGTGGGGCTAGCGGGTCCGAGCAGTACTTC. It specifies CASSLGGASGSEQYF.

The J gene is TRBJ2-5, the V gene TRBV7-8; 10 bases match TRBD2. V lost 3 bases and J lost 2; bases outside the gene matches: 6. The germline CDR1 and CDR2 sequences are SGHVS and FQNEAQ. The CDR3 contains 16 residues. CDR3 protein: CASSFVSGRGQETQYF. The CDR3 bases are TGTGCCAGCAGCTTCGTGAGCGGGAGGGGACAAGAGACCCAGTACTTC.

As to this clone: A read error may explain this, as a much larger clone is one base away. CDR3 coding DNA: TGCCCCCGCAGCCTGCCCGGGGGGGGGACCGGGGAGCTGTTTTTT. Its translation is CPRSLPGGGTGELFF. The rearrangement joins TRBV4-1 to TRBJ2-2, with TRBD2 identical over 8 bases. Germline V CDR1 and CDR2: MGHRA, YSYEKL. The CDR3 runs to 15 residues.

The chain carries TRBV4-1 and TRBJ2-2; D ambiguous. V was cut by 3 bases and J by 5 bases, with 19 bases left in between. Germline CDR1 is MGHRA and CDR2 is YSYEKL. There are 17 residues in the CDR3. As DNA, the CDR3 is TGCGCCAGCAGCCAGTATTCCGGGTCTAGAGTAACCGGGGAGCTGTTTTTT. Its protein is CASSQYSGSRVTGELFF.

The gene calls are TRBV10-3 and TRBJ1-1, with D uncertain. Per the germline V gene, CDR1 is ENHRY and CDR2 is SYGVKD. This CDR3 has 14 residues. Trimming stripped 11 bases from V and 1 base from J, with 17 bases between. The CDR3 nucleotides read TGTGCCCACACCGCGAGCGGCCAGAACACTGAAGCTTTCTTT. Translation gives CAHTASGQNTEAFF.

The V call is TRBV27, the J call TRBJ2-7; 9 bases fit TRBD2. Per the germline V gene, CDR1 is MNHEY and CDR2 is SMNVEV (reference sequence). Trimming removed 1 base from V and 3 bases from J; junction bases left unmatched: 4. This CDR3 spans 15 amino acids. Written as DNA, the CDR3 is TGTGCCAGCAGTTTATTGCTAGCGGGACTCTACGAGCAGTACTTC. This translates into CASSLLLAGLYEQYF.

The chain is built from TRBV11-2 and TRBJ2-7, with TRBD2 identical over 7 bases. Trimming cost V 5 bases and J 12 bases; bases outside gene matches: 16. CDR3 length: 14 amino acids. Germline CDR1 and CDR2: SGHAT and FQNNGV. The DNA for the CDR3 is TGTGCCAGCAGCACCCGAGAGGGTAGCGGGCAATTGTACTTC. This codes for CASSTREGSGQLYF. Using reference TRBV11-2 and TRBJ2-7 for the parts outside the CDR3, the full variable domain is EAGVAQSPRYKIIEKRQSVAFWCNPISGHATLYWYQQILGQGPKLLIQFQNNGVVDDSQLPKDRFSAERLKGVDSTLKIQPAKLEDSAVYLCASSTREGSGQLYFGPGTRLTVT.

Concerning this clone: The junction differs from germline at one of its ends, possibly a read error. The chain employs TRBV4-1 and TRBJ2-3, with 8 bases matching TRBD1. CDR1 is MGHRA and CDR2 is YSYEKL in the germline V gene. The CDR3 has 13 amino acids. The CDR3 loop is CASSQAWGQESNF. The CDR3, as DNA: TGCGCCAGCAGCCAAGCCTGGGGACAGGAATCAAATTTT.

The rearrangement links TRBV18 to TRBJ1-1, with 9 bases that match TRBD1. Germline-derived CDR1 and CDR2 are KGHSH and LQKENI. With 3 bases clipped from V and 5 bases from J, the junction kept 7 bases outside the gene matches. CDR3 length equals 15 residues. The CDR3 reads CASSPPGQGNTEAFF. In DNA form, the CDR3 reads TGTGCCAGCTCACCGCCGGGACAGGGAAATACTGAAGCTTTCTTT.

This clone occurred a few times. This chain uses TRBV19 with TRBJ1-1, with D possibly TRBD1 on 6 matching bases. V lost 10 bases and J lost 2, with 11 bases in between. The CDR3 contains 12 residues. Per germline, CDR1 LNHDA and CDR2 SQIVND (reference sequence). CDR3 sequence: CAISQGNTEAFF. The CDR3 DNA follows: TGTGCCATCTCACAGGGAAACACTGAAGCTTTCTTT.

This chain joins TRBV10-3 and TRBJ2-3; 14 bases agree with TRBD2. CDR3 size: 17 residues. CDR1 and CDR2 (germline): ENHRY, SYGVKD. J lost 1 base, V lost 6 bases, and 6 bases had no gene match. The CDR3 spells CAIRGTSGRRRTDTQYF. As DNA, the CDR3 is TGTGCCATCAGAGGGACTAGCGGGAGAAGGCGCACAGATACGCAGTATTTT.

The table lists this clone with many counts. The gene calls are TRBV19 and TRBJ1-2, with 7 bases fitting TRBD1. The length of the CDR3 is 14 residues. CDR1 and CDR2 (germline): LNHDA, SQIVND (reference sequence). V shed 4 bases and J 2 bases; nucleotides not matched to a gene: 4. The CDR3 nucleotides are TGTGCCAGTAGTACCGCGGACAGGAACTATGGCTACACCTTC. Protein product: CASSTADRNYGYTF. Looking up the rest from reference TRBV19 and TRBJ1-2 gives the full variable domain: DGGITQSPKYLFRKEGQNVTLSCEQNLNHDAMYWYRQDPGQGLRLIYYSQIVNDFQKGDIAEGYSVSREKKESFPLTVTSAQKNPTAFYLCASSTADRNYGYTFGSGTRLTVV.

The chain has TRBV9 and TRBJ2-7, with 9 nucleotides matching TRBD1. V shed 0 bases, J shed 5 bases, and the junction held 9 bases outside the gene matches. The CDR3 extends over 16 amino acids. Germline V CDR1 and CDR2: SGDLS, YYNGEE. Written as DNA, the CDR3 is TGTGCCAGCAGCGTAGCTACAGGGGGCATAACGGACGAGCAGTACTTC. Translating it yields CASSVATGGITDEQYF.

This rearrangement joins TRBV29-1 to TRBJ2-3; D possibly corresponds to TRBD2 (6 bases). The CDR3 has 16 residues. The germline V and J ends were trimmed by 4 bases and 6 bases, with 23 bases remaining between them. The germline V gene has CDR1 SQVTM and CDR2 ANQGSEA. The CDR3 nucleotides are TGCAGCGTTGCGGAAAATCCAGCGGGCTTCCAGGATACGCAGTATTTT. Its translation: CSVAENPAGFQDTQYF.

This chain connects TRBV11-3 to TRBJ1-1, with D tentatively TRBD1 (5 bases). Trimming shortened V by 3 bases and J by 4 bases, and 9 bases separated the two germline ends. The CDR3 has 13 residues. Germline V gene sequence: CDR1 SGHNT, CDR2 YENEEA. CDR3 residues: CASSFGGGTEAFF. The CDR3 DNA follows: TGTGCCAGCAGCTTTGGGGGAGGCACTGAAGCTTTCTTT.